These 12 T cell receptor beta chains were sequenced from one sample in a study of cytomegalovirus exposure and HLA in healthy donors. Sequencing was performed with immunoSEQ multiplex PCR; in TCRdb, only in-frame clones are kept and a portion is missing. The profile shows hundreds of thousands of clones, 85% to 90% of them singletons. The sample taken for sequencing was PBMCs. Receptor source: a man aged 18 to 30 in good health and CMV-seronegative.

This clone came up once. The chain is built from TRBV9 and TRBJ2-1, with D maybe TRBD2 (5 bases). CDR3 length: 14 residues. V lost 4 bases, J lost 8 bases, and 16 bases lay in between. Looked up from germline, CDR1 is SGDLS and CDR2 is YYNGEE. The CDR3 loop reads CASSSHSASHEQFF. As DNA, the CDR3 is TGTGCCAGCAGCTCCCACTCAGCTAGCCATGAGCAGTTCTTC. The complete variable domain, with remaining parts taken from reference TRBV9 and TRBJ2-1, reads DSGVTQTPKHLITATGQRVTLRCSPRSGDLSVYWYQQSLDQGLQFLIQYYNGEERAKGNILERFSAQQFPDLHSELNLSSLELGDSALYFCASSSHSASHEQFFGPGTRLTVL.

CDR3 sequence (DNA): TGCGCCAGCAGTTCGAGCGTTCGCGAGCAGTACTTC. It specifies CASSSSVREQYF. The chain links TRBV10-2 to TRBJ2-7; D unclear. This CDR3 has 12 amino acids. V was trimmed by 5 bases and J by 6 bases, leaving 11 bases between them. Germline CDR1 is WSHSY and CDR2 is SAAADI.

The chain uses TRBV6-5 and TRBJ1-2; a weak D match, TRBD1 (5 bases). This CDR3 is built from 15 residues. Trimming shortened V by 7 bases and J by 5 bases, and 20 bases separated the two germline ends. Germline V gene lookup returns CDR1 MNHEY and CDR2 SVGAGI. In nucleotides, the CDR3 is TGTGCCAGCACTTTACGACTGGGGCAGGGTTATGGCTACACCTTC. Translation: CASTLRLGQGYGYTF.

The CDR3 here is CASSRPTSETQYF. Here the CDR3 DNA reads TGTGCCAGCAGTCGACCTACTAGCGAGACCCAGTACTTC. The chain employs TRBV28 and TRBJ2-5, with D perhaps matching TRBD2 (6 bases). Germline V gene lookup returns CDR1 MDHEN and CDR2 SYDVKM. V was shortened by 5 bases and J by 5 bases, with 12 bases between the two germline ends. This CDR3 is built from 13 residues.

The chain is built from TRBV19 and TRBJ1-2; 7 bases align to TRBD1. V trimming: 3 bases; J trimming: 3 bases; junction bases outside the gene matches: 7. In germline, CDR1 is LNHDA, CDR2 SQIVND (reference sequence). This CDR3 has 15 residues. Here the CDR3 DNA reads TGTGCCAGTAGTATCTTGGAGGGGGCCCACTATGGCTACACCTTC. This encodes CASSILEGAHYGYTF.

V usage is TRBV18 and J usage is TRBJ2-3, with a tentative D call TRBD2 (6 bases). V was pared by 2 bases and J by 3 bases, with 9 bases between. Germline CDR1 reads KGHSH; CDR2 reads LQKENI. This CDR3 comprises 14 residues. CDR3 sequence reads: CASSPTGGTDTQYF. The CDR3 nucleotides read TGTGCCAGCTCACCAACCGGGGGAACAGATACGCAGTATTTT.

The genes are TRBV28 and TRBJ2-7, with 8 bases identical to TRBD1. This CDR3 is built from 13 residues. Germline CDR1 and CDR2: MDHEN and SYDVKM. V dropped 10 bases and J dropped 3; count of bases not matched to a gene: 8. The CDR3 loop reads CAILGTGLYEQYF. The CDR3 nucleotides are TGTGCCATCCTCGGGACAGGTCTCTACGAGCAGTACTTC.

This clone has more than one count but fewer than ten. The rearrangement uses TRBV10-2 and TRBJ1-5, with a possible D match to TRBD1 (5 bases). V lost 4 bases, J lost 0 bases, and 16 bases lay in between. CDR1 is WSHSY and CDR2 is SAAADI in the germline V gene. This CDR3 contains 17 residues. The chain's CDR3 is CASSGGVGDYSNQPQHF. DNA of the CDR3: TGCGCCAGCAGTGGGGGTGTGGGGGACTATAGCAATCAGCCCCAGCATTTT.

This clone was recorded only once. The genes are TRBV4-3 and TRBJ2-7; D gene uncertain. V lost 1 base and J lost 7, with 8 bases in between. The germline V gene has CDR1 LGHNA and CDR2 YSLEER. This CDR3 has 12 residues. For the CDR3, the DNA is TGCGCCAGCAGCCAAGGAGTTGAGGAGCAGTACTTC. Translation: CASSQGVEEQYF.

V gene TRBV10-2 combines with J gene TRBJ2-1; 10 bases match TRBD2. CDR1 WSHSY and CDR2 SAAADI come from the germline V gene. Germline trimming cut 5 bases from V and 6 bases from J; bases unmatched to any gene: 1. CDR3 length: 13 residues. The CDR3 sequence is CASSKREGNEQFF. CDR3 sequence (DNA): TGCGCCAGCAGTAAGCGGGAGGGCAATGAGCAGTTCTTC.

J is TRBJ2-7 and V is TRBV27; possibly TRBD1 for D (5 bases). The length of the CDR3 is 13 residues. Per the germline V gene, CDR1 is MNHEY and CDR2 is SMNVEV (reference sequence). V was shortened by 2 bases and J by 1 base, with 6 bases between the two germline ends. This CDR3 is CASSLQGSYEQYF. Here the CDR3 DNA reads TGTGCCAGCAGTTTACAGGGATCCTACGAGCAGTACTTC.

The chain has TRBV27 and TRBJ2-1, with D maybe TRBD1 (6 bases). V shed 2 bases and J shed 4 bases, with 18 bases lying between them. The V gene's germline CDR1 is MNHEY and CDR2 SMNVEV (reference sequence). The CDR3 is made up of 17 amino acids. The CDR3 spells CASSLMVGRGLYNEQFF. DNA of the CDR3: TGTGCCAGCAGTTTAATGGTGGGAAGGGGGTTATACAATGAGCAGTTCTTC.